This T cell receptor (beta chain) was captured in a study of T cells in Graves' hyperthyroidism and ophthalmopathy (dated by TCRdb to the late 2010s). Background for the entire study: Peripheral blood samples were taken at initial diagnosis, before any treatment was given. To identify distinguishing TCR V-J signatures, a discovery cohort of around 98 patients was used, comprising 40 to 45 with Graves' ophthalmopathy and around 60 with stable Graves' hyperthyroidism. Whether ophthalmopathy could be predicted prospectively was tested in an independent validation cohort made up of 18 to 20 hyperthyroidism patients plus 17 patients who later progressed to ophthalmopathy. For training and testing, the roughly 100 patients in the discovery cohort were randomly divided in a 7:3 ratio. In addition, the study compared T-cell repertoires in thyroid tissue and in blood from about 6 Graves' hyperthyroidism patients. Following sampling, methimazole starting at 30 mg daily was given to hyperthyroidism patients, and high-dose intravenous methylprednisolone was given to ophthalmopathy patients. According to the paper, TCR Vbeta CDR3 sequencing was carried out on about 140 peripheral blood samples, which came from more than 40 ophthalmopathy, around 75 hyperthyroidism and approximately 17 progressor patients.

TCR beta CDR3 regions were amplified from RNA transcripts. The first round of RT-PCR for the TCR CDR3 was performed with the HTBI primer set and the Qiagen OneStep RT-PCR kit. A second multiplex PCR round built the libraries, followed by size selection and purification. Sequencing of the libraries was done on an Illumina HiSeq2000 using paired-end 100 bp reads. Per the source publication's procedure: SOAPnuke was used to process the raw data, removing reads that contained adapters or uncalled bases, had a mean Phred below 15, or lacked an exact match to the constant primer or identifier. High-quality paired reads were merged using COPE v1.2.5, and each unique nucleotide sequence was defined as a clonotype. MiTCR v1.1 was used to align clonotypes to the IMGT TRBV, TRBD and TRBJ reference segments. Analysis was restricted to V-J combinations with a frequency above 0.0001, which covered roughly 99% of repertoires. The TCS score was defined as F50 (clonal expansion) divided by E x V (chaos), with BLOSUM62-based TCRdist calculated between CDR3 peptides within each V-J. Welch's t-statistics and random forest reduced approximately 520 V-J features to 13, which were used in a naive Bayes classifier (R e1071). In-frame beta chains were kept once TCRdb had trimmed the public reads at Q25 with fastp and called clones with MiXCR. Entries are consolidated by CDR3 protein sequence, retaining the most common genes and DNA. These V and J calls rely on TCRdb rather than the paper's analysis. In this sample the table shows hundreds of thousands of distinct CDR3 sequences, about a sixth of which occur a single time. The ten largest clones take up around 3.5% of the sample.

Comments on this clonotype: What antigen it recognizes has not been identified. Since the CDR3 does not end with the conserved phenylalanine or tryptophan, this likely comes from a read error.

Trimming at the junction amounts to 2 bases on V and 3 bases on J, and the germline ends lie 8 bases apart. The CDR3 has 15 residues if both end residues are counted. Only CDR3 DNA is held: 45 bases, read in frame from base 1. Sequences LGHDT (CDR1) and YNNKEL (CDR2) are obtained from the germline V gene (reference sequence). The investigation overall reported the following: A 13 V-J signature model separated ophthalmopathy from stable hyperthyroidism, with around 91% sensitivity and roughly 84% specificity in cross-validation and 80%/75% in testing. Blood samples also contained most of the expanded thyroid clonotypes (frequency above 0.001), which suggests that blood repertoires may reflect thyroid immune responses. In validation, progression to ophthalmopathy was predicted by the model with 70.59% sensitivity and 72% to 80% specificity, a median of 6.5 months before onset. Sample size was not statistically predetermined, and blinding of investigators to group allocation was not performed.

Ophthalmopathy patients had moderately to severely active disease, with a Clinical Activity Score of 3 or more, a NOSPECS grade of 4 or more, and a disease duration of less than 3 months. Any patient with an uncontrolled infection, another autoimmune disease, pregnancy or lactation was excluded. Clinical symptoms, serum thyroxine and TRAb, thyroid ultrasound, and orbital computed tomography formed the basis for the diagnoses. Ficoll-Paque density gradient centrifugation was used to isolate PBMCs from about 10 ml of fresh peripheral blood. Total RNA was extracted using Trizol reagent, and RNA quality was assessed on an Agilent 2100 Bioanalyzer.

The chain uses TRBV3-1 and TRBJ2-6; a confident D gene designation cannot be given. Sequenced input: blood. The sequence came from a woman aged 40 to 49 with Graves' ophthalmopathy. The CDR3 in this case is CASSQLDFGANVLTL. The nucleotide sequence is given as TGTGCCAGCAGCCAACTCGACTTTGGGGCCAACGTCCTGACTCTC.